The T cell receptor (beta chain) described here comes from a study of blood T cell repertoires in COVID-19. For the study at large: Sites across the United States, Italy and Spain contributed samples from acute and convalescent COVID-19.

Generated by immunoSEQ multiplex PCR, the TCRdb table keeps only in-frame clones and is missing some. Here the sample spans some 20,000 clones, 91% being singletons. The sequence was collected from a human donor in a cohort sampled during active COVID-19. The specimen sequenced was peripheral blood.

DNA of the CDR3: TGTGCCAGCAGCCCCGAACGGCTAGCGGGAGTAAGCAATGAGCAGTTCTTC. Translation gives CASSPERLAGVSNEQFF. The chain links TRBV7-2 to TRBJ2-1; 10 bases match TRBD2. The CDR3 has 17 residues. J gave up 6 bases and V 5 bases, and 13 bases lay outside the gene matches. In germline, CDR1 is SGHTA, CDR2 FQGNSA.